This TCR beta chain was obtained from a study of early T cells in non-severe SARS-CoV-2 infection. Study-level information: Sequenced material consisted of bulk RNA (from unsorted whole blood), and chains were unpaired.

This clonotype was picked up a small number of times. Its antigen remains unknown. Unique molecular identifiers were attached to individual cDNA molecules. One entry per CDR3 protein, called by TCRdb with MiXCR from the 5' RACE reads. The sample has tens of thousands of distinct CDR3 sequences, under 10% seen once. The CDR3 length is 15 residues. Trimming cost V 3 bases and J 1 base, with 7 bases left between them. Germline CDR1 reads LNHNV; CDR2 reads YYDKDF (reference sequence). Study outcomes and limitations: VDJdb-based annotation leaned toward anti-spike CD8 responses and missed private and CD4 specificities.

The sample was whole blood. V is TRBV15 and J is TRBJ2-6; the D is unclear. This sequence originates from an adult who was a healthcare worker with PCR-confirmed SARS-CoV-2 infection or an uninfected control (not recorded which). CDR3 protein: CATSSGESGANVLTF. The CDR3 DNA follows: TGTGCCACCAGCAGTGGTGAATCTGGGGCCAACGTCCTGACTTTC.